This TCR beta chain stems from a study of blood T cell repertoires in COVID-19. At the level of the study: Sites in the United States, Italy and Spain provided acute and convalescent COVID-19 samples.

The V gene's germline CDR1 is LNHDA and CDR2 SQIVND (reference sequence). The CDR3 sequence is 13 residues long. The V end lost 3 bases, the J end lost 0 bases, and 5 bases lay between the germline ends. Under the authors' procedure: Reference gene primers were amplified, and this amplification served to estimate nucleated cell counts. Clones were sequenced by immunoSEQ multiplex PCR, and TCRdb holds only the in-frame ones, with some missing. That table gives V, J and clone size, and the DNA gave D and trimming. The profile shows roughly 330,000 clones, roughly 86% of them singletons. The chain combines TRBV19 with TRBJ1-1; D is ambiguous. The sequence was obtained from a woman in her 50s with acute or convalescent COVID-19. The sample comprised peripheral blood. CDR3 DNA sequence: TGTGCCAGTAGTATCACAGTGAACACTGAAGCTTTCTTT. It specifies CASSITVNTEAFF.